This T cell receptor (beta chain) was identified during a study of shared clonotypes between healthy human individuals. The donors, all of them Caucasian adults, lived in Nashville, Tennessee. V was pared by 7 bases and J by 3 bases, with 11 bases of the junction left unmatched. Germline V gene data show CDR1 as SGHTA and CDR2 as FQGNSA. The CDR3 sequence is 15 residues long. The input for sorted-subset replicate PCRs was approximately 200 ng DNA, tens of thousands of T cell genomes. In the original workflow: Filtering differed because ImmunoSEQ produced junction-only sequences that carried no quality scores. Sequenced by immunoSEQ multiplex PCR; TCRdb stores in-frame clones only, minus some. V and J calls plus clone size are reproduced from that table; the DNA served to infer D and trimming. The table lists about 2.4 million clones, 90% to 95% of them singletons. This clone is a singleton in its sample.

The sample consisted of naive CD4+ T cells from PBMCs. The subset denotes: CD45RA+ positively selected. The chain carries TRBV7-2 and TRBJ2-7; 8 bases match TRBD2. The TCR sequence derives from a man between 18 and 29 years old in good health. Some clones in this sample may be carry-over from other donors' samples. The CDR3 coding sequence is TGTGCCAGCACCGGGCGGCTAGCGGGTAGCTACGAGCAGTACTTC. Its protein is CASTGRLAGSYEQYF. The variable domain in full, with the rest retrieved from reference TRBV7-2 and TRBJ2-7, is GAGVSQSPSNKVTEKGKDVELRCDPISGHTALYWYRQSLGQGLEFLIYFQGNSAPDKSGLPSDRFSAERTGGSVSTLTIQRTQQEDSAVYLCASTGRLAGSYEQYFGPGTRLTVT.